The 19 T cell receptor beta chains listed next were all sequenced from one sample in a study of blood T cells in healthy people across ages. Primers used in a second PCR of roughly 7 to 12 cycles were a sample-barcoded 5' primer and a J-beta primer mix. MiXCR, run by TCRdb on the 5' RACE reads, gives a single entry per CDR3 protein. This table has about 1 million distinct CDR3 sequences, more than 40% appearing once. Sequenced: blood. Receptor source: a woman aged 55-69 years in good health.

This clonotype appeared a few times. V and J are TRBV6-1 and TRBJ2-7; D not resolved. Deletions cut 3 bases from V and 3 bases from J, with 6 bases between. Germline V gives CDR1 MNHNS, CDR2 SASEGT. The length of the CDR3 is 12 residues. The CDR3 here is CASSDRVYEQYF. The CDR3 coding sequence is TGTGCCAGCAGTGACAGAGTCTACGAGCAGTACTTC.

In DNA, the CDR3 is TGTGCCACCCAGGCTGGTTCCTACGAGCAGTACTTC. Amino acids: CATQAGSYEQYF. The chain uses TRBV28 and TRBJ2-7, with D unclear. The length of the CDR3 is 12 residues. Germline loops: CDR1 MDHEN, CDR2 SYDVKM. V was pared by 10 bases and J by 1 base, with 11 bases between.

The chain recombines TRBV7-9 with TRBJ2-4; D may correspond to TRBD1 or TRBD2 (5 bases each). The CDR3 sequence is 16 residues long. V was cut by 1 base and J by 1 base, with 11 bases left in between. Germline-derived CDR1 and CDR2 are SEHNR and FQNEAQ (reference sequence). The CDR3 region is CASSLVGTTAKNIQYF. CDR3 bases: TGTGCCAGCAGCTTAGTTGGGACGACGGCCAAAAACATTCAGTACTTC. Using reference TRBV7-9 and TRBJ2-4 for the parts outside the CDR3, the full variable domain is DTGVSQNPRHKITKRGQNVTFRCDPISEHNRLYWYRQTLGQGPEFLTYFQNEAQLEKSRLLSDRFSAERPKGSFSTLEIQRTEQGDSAMYLCASSLVGTTAKNIQYFGAGTRLSVL.

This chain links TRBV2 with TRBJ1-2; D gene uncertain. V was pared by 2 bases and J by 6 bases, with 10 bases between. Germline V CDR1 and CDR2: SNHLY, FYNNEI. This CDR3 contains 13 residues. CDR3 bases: TGTGCCAGCAGTGAATGGGAAGGGAATGGCTACACCTTC. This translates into CASSEWEGNGYTF.

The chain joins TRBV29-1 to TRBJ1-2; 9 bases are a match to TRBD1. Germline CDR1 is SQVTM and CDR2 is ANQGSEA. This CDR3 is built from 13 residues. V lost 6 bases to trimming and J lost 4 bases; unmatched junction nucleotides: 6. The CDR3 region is CSVPGQGGYGYTF. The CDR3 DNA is TGCAGCGTGCCGGGACAGGGTGGCTATGGCTACACCTTC.

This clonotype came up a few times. For the CDR3, the DNA is TGTGCCAGCAGTGAAGGCCTAGCGGGACTCAATGAGCAGTTCTTC. It is translated as CASSEGLAGLNEQFF. The chain links TRBV6-4 to TRBJ2-1; 9 nucleotides match TRBD2. V trimming: 3 bases; J trimming: 6 bases; junction bases outside the gene matches: 6. This CDR3 is 15 amino acids long. Germline V gene data show CDR1 as MRHNA and CDR2 as SNTAGT.

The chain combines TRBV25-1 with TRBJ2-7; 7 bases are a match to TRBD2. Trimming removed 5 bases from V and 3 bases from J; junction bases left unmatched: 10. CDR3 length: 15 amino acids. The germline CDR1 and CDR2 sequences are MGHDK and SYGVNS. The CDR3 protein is CASSNPSGSDYEQYF. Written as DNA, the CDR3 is TGTGCCAGCAGTAATCCTAGCGGTAGCGACTACGAGCAGTACTTC.

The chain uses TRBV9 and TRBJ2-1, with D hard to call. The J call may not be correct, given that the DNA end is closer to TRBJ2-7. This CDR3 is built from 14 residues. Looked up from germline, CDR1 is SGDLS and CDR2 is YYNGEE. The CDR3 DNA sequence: TGTGCCAGCAGCGTAGAGTCGGTCTACAATGAGCAGTACTTC. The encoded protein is CASSVESVYNEQYF.

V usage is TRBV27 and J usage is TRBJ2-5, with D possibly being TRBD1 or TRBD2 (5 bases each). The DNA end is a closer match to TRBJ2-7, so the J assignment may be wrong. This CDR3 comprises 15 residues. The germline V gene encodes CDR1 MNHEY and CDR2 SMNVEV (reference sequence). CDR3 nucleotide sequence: TGTGCCAGCAGTTTAGCGGGCAGGGCGCCATACGAGCAGTACTTC. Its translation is CASSLAGRAPYEQYF.

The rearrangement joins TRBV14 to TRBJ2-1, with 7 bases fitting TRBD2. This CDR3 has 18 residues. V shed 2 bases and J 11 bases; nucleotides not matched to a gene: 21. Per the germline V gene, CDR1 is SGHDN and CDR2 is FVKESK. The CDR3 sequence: CASSQPLRRGGEGNKQFF. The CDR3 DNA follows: TGTGCCAGCAGCCAACCCCTAAGGCGGGGAGGGGAGGGGAATAAGCAGTTCTTC. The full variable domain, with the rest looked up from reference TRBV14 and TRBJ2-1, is EAGVTQFPSHSVIEKGQTVTLRCDPISGHDNLYWYRRVMGKEIKFLLHFVKESKQDESGMPNNRFLAERTGGTYSTLKVQPAELEDSGVYFCASSQPLRRGGEGNKQFFGPGTRLTVL.

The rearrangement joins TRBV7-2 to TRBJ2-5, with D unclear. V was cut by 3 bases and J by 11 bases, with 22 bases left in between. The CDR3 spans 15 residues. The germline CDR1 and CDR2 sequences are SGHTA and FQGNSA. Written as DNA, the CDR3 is TGTGCCAGCAGCTTTCGGGCGGATCCCAACAATGAGCAGTACTTC. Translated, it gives CASSFRADPNNEQYF.

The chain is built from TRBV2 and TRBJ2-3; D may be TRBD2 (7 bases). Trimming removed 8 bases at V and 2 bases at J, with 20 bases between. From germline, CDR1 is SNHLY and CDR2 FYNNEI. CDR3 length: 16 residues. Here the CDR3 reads CASGGAGEGITDTQYF. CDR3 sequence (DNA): TGTGCCAGCGGAGGGGCAGGGGAGGGGATCACAGATACGCAGTATTTT.

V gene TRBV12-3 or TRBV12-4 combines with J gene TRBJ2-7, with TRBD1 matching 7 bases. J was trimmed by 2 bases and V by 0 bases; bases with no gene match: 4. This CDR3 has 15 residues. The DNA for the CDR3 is TGTGCCAGCAGTTTAGCAGAGGGGGCCGCCTACGAGCAGTACTTC. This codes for CASSLAEGAAYEQYF.

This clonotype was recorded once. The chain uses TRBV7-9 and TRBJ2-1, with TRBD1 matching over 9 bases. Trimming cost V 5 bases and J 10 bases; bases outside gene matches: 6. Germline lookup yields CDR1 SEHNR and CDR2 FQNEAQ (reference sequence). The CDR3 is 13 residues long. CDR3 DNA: TGTGCCAGCAGCAAAGAGGGACAGGGAGAGCAGTTCTTC. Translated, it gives CASSKEGQGEQFF. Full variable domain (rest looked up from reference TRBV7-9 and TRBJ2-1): DTGVSQNPRHKITKRGQNVTFRCDPISEHNRLYWYRQTLGQGPEFLTYFQNEAQLEKSRLLSDRFSAERPKGSFSTLEIQRTEQGDSAMYLCASSKEGQGEQFFGPGTRLTVL.

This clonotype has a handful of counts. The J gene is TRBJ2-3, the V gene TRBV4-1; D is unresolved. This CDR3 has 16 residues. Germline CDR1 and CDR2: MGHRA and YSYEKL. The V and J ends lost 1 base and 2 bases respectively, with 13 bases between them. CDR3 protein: CASSQARLPDTDTQYF. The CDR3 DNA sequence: TGCGCCAGCAGCCAAGCCCGGCTCCCCGACACAGATACGCAGTATTTT.

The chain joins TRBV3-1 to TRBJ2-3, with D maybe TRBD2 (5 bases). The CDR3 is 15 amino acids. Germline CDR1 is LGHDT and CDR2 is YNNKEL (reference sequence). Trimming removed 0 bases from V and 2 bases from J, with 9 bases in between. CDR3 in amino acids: CASSQEASTTDTQYF. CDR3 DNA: TGTGCCAGCAGCCAAGAGGCTAGCACCACAGATACGCAGTATTTT.

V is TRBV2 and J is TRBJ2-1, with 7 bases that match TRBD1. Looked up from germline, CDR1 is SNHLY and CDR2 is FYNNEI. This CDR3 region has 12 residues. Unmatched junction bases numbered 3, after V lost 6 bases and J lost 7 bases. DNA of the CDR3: TGTGCCAGCAGCGAGGGGGCTAATGAGCAGTTCTTC. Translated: CASSEGANEQFF.

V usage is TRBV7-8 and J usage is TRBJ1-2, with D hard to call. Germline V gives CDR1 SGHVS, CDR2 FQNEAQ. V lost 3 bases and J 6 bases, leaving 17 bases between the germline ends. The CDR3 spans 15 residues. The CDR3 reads CASSFSVRTGNGYTF. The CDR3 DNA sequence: TGTGCCAGCAGCTTTTCCGTGCGGACGGGGAATGGCTACACCTTC.

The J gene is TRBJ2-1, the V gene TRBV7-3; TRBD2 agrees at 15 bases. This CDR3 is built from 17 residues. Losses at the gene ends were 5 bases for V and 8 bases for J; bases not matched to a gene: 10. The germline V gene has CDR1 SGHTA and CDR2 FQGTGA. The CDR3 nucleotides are TGTGCCAGCAGCCCCGACCCGGGACTAGCGGGAGGCGATGAGCAGTTCTTC. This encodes CASSPDPGLAGGDEQFF.